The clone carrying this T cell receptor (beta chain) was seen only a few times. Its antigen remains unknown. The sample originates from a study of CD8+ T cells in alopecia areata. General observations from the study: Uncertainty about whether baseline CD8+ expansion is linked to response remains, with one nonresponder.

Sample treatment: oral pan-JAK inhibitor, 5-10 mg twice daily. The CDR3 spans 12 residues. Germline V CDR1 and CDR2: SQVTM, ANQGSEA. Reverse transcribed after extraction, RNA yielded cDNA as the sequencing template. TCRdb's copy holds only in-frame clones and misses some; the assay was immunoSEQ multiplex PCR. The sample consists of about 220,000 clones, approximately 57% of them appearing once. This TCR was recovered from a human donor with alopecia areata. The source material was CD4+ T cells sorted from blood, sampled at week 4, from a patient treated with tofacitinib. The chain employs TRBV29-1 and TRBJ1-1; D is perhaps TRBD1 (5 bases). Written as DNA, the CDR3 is TGCATTGGGGCAGATATGAACACTGAAGCTTTCTTT. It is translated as CIGADMNTEAFF.